This TCR beta chain was sequenced during a study of technical replicates of blood from a handful of donors. The CDR3 is 14 residues long. The V end was cut by 5 bases, the J end by 10 bases, with 15 bases between. Germline V gene data show CDR1 as MNHNS and CDR2 as SASEGT. The repertoire was sequenced with immunoSEQ multiplex PCR; TCRdb's copy has only in-frame clones and lacks some. Found here are fewer than 100,000 clones, 85% to 95% of them singletons; the top ten hold roughly 0.31%. This TCR came from a human donor in good health. The sample comprised T cells isolated from PBMCs. The J gene is TRBJ1-6, the V gene TRBV6-1; perhaps TRBD1 as D (5 bases). DNA for the CDR3: TGTGCCAGCAGTTTCGGGGGTGCTGGATCACCCCTCCACTTT. Encoded protein: CASSFGGAGSPLHF.